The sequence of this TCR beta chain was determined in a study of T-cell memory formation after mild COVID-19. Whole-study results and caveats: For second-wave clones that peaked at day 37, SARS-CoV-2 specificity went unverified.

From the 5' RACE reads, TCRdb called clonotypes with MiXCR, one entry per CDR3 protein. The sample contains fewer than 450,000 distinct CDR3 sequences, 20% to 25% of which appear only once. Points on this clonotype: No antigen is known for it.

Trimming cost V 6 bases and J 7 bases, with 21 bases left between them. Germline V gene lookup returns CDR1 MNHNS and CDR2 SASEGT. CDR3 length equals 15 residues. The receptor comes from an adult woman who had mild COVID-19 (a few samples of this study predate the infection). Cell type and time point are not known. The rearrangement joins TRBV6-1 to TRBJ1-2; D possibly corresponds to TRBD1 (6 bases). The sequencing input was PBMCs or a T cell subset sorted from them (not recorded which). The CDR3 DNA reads TGTGCCAGCAGCACCCGACAGGATCCCTCCCTTGGCTACACCTTC. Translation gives CASSTRQDPSLGYTF.